These 12 T cell receptor beta chains were all obtained from the same sample, sequenced in a study of blood T cell repertoires in COVID-19. Data came from immunoSEQ multiplex PCR; TCRdb stores just in-frame clones and leaves some out. This table holds roughly 40,000 clones, about 82% found once. The sample taken for sequencing was peripheral blood. The source of these receptors is an older man with acute or convalescent COVID-19.

The rearrangement uses TRBV15 and TRBJ2-5, with D possibly matching TRBD1 (5 bases). CDR3 length equals 13 residues. V was clipped by 4 bases and J by 2 bases, with 8 bases between them. Germline CDR1 LNHNV, CDR2 YYDKDF (reference sequence). This CDR3 reads CATSIQVQETQYF. The CDR3, as DNA: TGTGCCACCAGCATACAGGTTCAAGAGACCCAGTACTTC.

The chain uses TRBV2 and TRBJ1-1, with TRBD1 identical over 9 bases. CDR1 is SNHLY and CDR2 is FYNNEI in the germline V gene. CDR3 length equals 13 residues. J lost 5 bases, V lost 7 bases, and 5 bases had no gene match. As DNA, the CDR3 is TGTGCCAGCAACAGGGGGCAGCGGACTGAAGCTTTCTTT. This encodes CASNRGQRTEAFF.

This clone was seen a few times. J is TRBJ1-1 and V is TRBV28; TRBD1 aligns across 8 bases. This CDR3 comprises 15 residues. The V and J ends lost 2 bases and 0 bases, in that order; junction bases with no gene match: 2. CDR1 and CDR2 from the germline V gene are MDHEN and SYDVKM. CDR3 sequence: CASSLPGQVNTEAFF. DNA for the CDR3: TGTGCCAGCAGTTTACCGGGACAGGTGAACACTGAAGCTTTCTTT.

The V and J genes are TRBV25-1 and TRBJ1-3; the D is unclear. V dropped 4 bases and J dropped 3 bases, with 7 bases sitting between them. CDR1 is MGHDK, CDR2 SYGVNS, per germline. The CDR3 length is 13 residues. CDR3 in amino acids: CASSVGHGNTIYF. The CDR3 DNA is TGTGCCAGCAGTGTTGGGCATGGAAACACCATATATTTT.

The chain joins TRBV5-1 to TRBJ2-1; D is ambiguous. The germline V gene encodes CDR1 SGHRS and CDR2 YFSETQ. Trimming stripped 2 bases from V and 3 bases from J, with 6 bases between. CDR3 length: 13 residues. Here the CDR3 DNA reads TGCGCCAGCAGCTTAGCTAGCTACAATGAGCAGTTCTTC. Its translation is CASSLASYNEQFF. Full variable domain (missing parts from reference TRBV5-1 and TRBJ2-1): KAGVTQTPRYLIKTRGQQVTLSCSPISGHRSVSWYQQTPGQGLQFLFEYFSETQRNKGNFPGRFSGRQFSNSRSEMNVSTLELGDSALYLCASSLASYNEQFFGPGTRLTVL.

This chain uses TRBV10-3 with TRBJ2-1; 9 bases align to TRBD2. J gave up 5 bases and V 2 bases, and 16 bases lay outside the gene matches. The CDR3 covers 19 residues. The germline gives CDR1 ENHRY, CDR2 SYGVKD. The CDR3 DNA follows: TGTGCCATCAGTGAGATTATAATGACTAGCGGAGGGGGTGACAATGAGCAGTTCTTC. It specifies CAISEIIMTSGGGDNEQFF.

With respect to this clone: The junction shows a germline mismatch at one end, possibly a read error. The chain is built from TRBV11-2 and TRBJ2-7; a possible D gene is TRBD1 (5 bases). CDR1 and CDR2 from the germline V gene are SGHAT and FQNNGV. This CDR3 is 15 amino acids long. For the CDR3, the DNA is TGTGCCAGCAGCCTAGACAGCCTAGAGACCTACGAGCAGTACTTC. Translating gives CASSLDSLETYEQYF.

The chain links TRBV5-4 to TRBJ1-2, with D possibly being TRBD1 (6 bases). CDR1 and CDR2 (germline): SGHNT, YYREEE (reference sequence). V was trimmed by 3 bases and J by 3 bases, leaving 18 bases between them. The length of the CDR3 is 16 residues. The CDR3 sequence is CASSYGSGQLYYGYTF. The CDR3 coding sequence is TGTGCCAGCAGCTATGGCTCGGGACAACTGTACTATGGCTACACCTTC.

The rearrangement links TRBV18 to TRBJ1-1; 10 positions match TRBD1. This CDR3 comprises 15 residues. Germline loops: CDR1 KGHSH, CDR2 LQKENI. The trim removed 3 bases at V and 1 base at J, leaving 2 bases unmatched. In nucleotides, the CDR3 is TGTGCCAGCTCACCGACAGGGGGCCCGAACACTGAAGCTTTCTTT. Translation gives CASSPTGGPNTEAFF. Based on the CDR3 plus reference TRBV18 and TRBJ1-1, the full variable domain is NAGVMQNPRHLVRRRGQEARLRCSPMKGHSHVYWYRQLPEEGLKFMVYLQKENIIDESGMPKERFSAEFPKEGPSILRIQQVVRGDSAAYFCASSPTGGPNTEAFFGQGTRLTVV.

The J gene is TRBJ2-7, the V gene TRBV5-6; TRBD2 matches at 7 bases. The junction had 12 bases not matched to a gene; V was cut back by 0 bases and J by 0 bases. The length of the CDR3 is 18 residues. Germline lookup yields CDR1 SGHDT and CDR2 YYEEEE. CDR3 in DNA: TGTGCCAGCAGCTTGGTCGTCGACGGGGGGAAGCACTCCTACGAGCAGTACTTC. Residues: CASSLVVDGGKHSYEQYF.

V is TRBV7-2 and J is TRBJ2-1, with 13 bases fitting TRBD2. The CDR3 contains 15 residues. V was clipped by 6 bases and J by 6 bases; unmatched bases: 5. Germline loops: CDR1 SGHTA, CDR2 FQGNSA. The CDR3 DNA sequence: TGTGCCAGCAGGGGGGGACTAGCGGGGTTCAATGAGCAGTTCTTC. It translates to CASRGGLAGFNEQFF.

This chain joins TRBV7-2 and TRBJ2-3, with 8 positions matching TRBD2. With 2 bases clipped from V and 5 bases from J, the junction kept 9 bases outside the gene matches. The CDR3 extends over 16 amino acids. CDR1 SGHTA and CDR2 FQGNSA come from the germline V gene. The CDR3 loop reads CASSLRSGGAVDTQYF. The CDR3 DNA follows: TGTGCCAGCAGCTTACGGTCCGGGGGGGCGGTAGATACGCAGTATTTT.